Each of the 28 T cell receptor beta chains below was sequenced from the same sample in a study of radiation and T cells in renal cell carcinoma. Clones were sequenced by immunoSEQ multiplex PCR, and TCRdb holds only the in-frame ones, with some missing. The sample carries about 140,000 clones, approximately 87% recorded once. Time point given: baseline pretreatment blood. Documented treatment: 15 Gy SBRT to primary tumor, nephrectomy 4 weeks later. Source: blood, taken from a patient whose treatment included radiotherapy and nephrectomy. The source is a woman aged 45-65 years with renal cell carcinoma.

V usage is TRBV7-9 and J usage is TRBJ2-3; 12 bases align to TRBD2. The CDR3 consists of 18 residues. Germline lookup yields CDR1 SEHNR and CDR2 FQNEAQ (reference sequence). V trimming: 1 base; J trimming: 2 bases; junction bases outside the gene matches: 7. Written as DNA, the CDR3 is TGTGCCAGCAGCTTAGGACTAGCGGGAGATAGTCTCACAGATACGCAGTATTTT. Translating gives CASSLGLAGDSLTDTQYF.

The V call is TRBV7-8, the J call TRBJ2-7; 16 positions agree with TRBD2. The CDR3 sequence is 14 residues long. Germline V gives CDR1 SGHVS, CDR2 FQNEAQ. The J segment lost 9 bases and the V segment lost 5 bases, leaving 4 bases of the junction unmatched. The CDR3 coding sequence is TGTGCCAGCAGCGTGGGACTAGCGGGGGGGTCGCAGTACTTC. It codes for CASSVGLAGGSQYF.

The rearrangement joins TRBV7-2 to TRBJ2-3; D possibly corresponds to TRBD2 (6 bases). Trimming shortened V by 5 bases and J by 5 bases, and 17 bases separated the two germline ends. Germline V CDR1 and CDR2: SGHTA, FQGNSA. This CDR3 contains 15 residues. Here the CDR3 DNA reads TGTGCCAGCAGCCCCATCGGGAGTAGCGTAGATACGCAGTATTTT. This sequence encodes CASSPIGSSVDTQYF.

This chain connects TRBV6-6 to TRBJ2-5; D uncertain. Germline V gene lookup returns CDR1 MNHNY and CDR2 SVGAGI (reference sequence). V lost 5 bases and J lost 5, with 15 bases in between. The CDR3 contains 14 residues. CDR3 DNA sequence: TGTGCCAGCAGTGCCGACACCTTCGGGGAGACCCAGTACTTC. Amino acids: CASSADTFGETQYF.

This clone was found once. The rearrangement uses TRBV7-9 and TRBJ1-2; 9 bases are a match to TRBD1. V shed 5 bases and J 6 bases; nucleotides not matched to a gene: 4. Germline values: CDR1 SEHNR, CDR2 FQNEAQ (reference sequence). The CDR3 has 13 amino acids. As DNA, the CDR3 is TGTGCCAGCAGCCCCACAGGGGGCCATGGCTACACCTTC. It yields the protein CASSPTGGHGYTF.

The chain's CDR3 is CASFPGHTYEQYF. As DNA, the CDR3 is TGTGCCAGCTTCCCAGGCCATACCTACGAGCAGTACTTC. V gene TRBV13 combines with J gene TRBJ2-7; D remains unclear. The germline V and J ends were trimmed by 8 bases and 2 bases, with 13 bases remaining between them. The CDR3 loop spans 13 amino acids. Germline CDR1 and CDR2: PRHDT and FYEKMQ (reference sequence).

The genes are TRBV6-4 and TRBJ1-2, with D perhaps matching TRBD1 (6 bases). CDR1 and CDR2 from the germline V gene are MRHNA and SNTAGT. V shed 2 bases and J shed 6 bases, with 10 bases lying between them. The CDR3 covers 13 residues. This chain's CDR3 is CASSDTGMDGYTF. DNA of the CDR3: TGTGCCAGCAGTGACACAGGGATGGATGGCTACACCTTC.

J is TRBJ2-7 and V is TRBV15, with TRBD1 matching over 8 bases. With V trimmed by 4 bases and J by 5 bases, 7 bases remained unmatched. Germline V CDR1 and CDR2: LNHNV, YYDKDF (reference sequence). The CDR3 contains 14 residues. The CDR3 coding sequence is TGTGCCACCAGCAAAGGACAGGGTCACGACGAGCAGTACTTC. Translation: CATSKGQGHDEQYF.

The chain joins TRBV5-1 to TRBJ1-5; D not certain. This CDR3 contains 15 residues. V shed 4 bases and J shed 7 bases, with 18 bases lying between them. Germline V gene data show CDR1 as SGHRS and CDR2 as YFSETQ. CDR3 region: CASSPGPMGQQPQHF. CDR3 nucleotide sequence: TGCGCCAGCAGCCCCGGGCCTATGGGCCAACAGCCCCAGCATTTT.

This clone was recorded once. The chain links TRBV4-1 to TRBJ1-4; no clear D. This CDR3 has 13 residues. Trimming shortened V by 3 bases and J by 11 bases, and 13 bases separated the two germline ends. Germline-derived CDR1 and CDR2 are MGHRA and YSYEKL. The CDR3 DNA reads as TGCGCCAGCAGCCAGAGCCTTGGGGAGAAACTGTTTTTT. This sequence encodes CASSQSLGEKLFF.

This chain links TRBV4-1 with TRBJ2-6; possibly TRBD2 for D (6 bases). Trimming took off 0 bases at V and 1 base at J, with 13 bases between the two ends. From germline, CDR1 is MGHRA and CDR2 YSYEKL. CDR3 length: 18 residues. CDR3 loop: CASSQDGGVGSGANVLTF. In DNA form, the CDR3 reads TGCGCCAGCAGCCAAGATGGCGGGGTAGGGTCTGGGGCCAACGTCCTGACTTTC.

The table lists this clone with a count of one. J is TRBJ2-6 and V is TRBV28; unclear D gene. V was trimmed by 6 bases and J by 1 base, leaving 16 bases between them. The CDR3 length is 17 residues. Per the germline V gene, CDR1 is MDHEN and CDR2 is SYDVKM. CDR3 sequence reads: CASRNPDEGSGANVLTF. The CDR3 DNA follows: TGTGCCAGCAGGAACCCAGACGAAGGTTCTGGGGCCAACGTCCTGACTTTC.

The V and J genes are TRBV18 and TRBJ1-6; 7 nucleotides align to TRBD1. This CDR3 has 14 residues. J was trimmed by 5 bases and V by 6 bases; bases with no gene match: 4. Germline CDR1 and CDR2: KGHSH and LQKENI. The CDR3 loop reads CASSQQGNNSPLHF. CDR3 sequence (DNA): TGTGCCAGCTCCCAACAGGGGAATAATTCACCCCTCCACTTT.

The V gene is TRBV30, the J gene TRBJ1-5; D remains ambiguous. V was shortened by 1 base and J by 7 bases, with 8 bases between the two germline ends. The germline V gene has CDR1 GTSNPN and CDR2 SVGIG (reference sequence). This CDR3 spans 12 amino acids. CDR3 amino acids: CAWSDTGQPQHF. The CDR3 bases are TGTGCCTGGAGTGATACTGGCCAGCCCCAGCATTTT.

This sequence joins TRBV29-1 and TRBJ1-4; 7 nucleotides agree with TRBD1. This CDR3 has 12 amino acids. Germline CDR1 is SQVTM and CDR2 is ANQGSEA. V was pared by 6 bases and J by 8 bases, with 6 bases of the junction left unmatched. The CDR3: CSVQGSGEKLFF. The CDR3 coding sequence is TGCAGCGTACAGGGGTCTGGGGAAAAACTGTTTTTT.

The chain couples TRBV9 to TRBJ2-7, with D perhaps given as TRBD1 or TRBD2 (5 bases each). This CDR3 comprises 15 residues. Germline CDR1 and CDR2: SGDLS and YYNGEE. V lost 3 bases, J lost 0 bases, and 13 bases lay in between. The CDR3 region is CASSAGTVSSYEQYF. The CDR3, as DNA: TGTGCCAGCAGCGCCGGGACGGTGAGCTCCTACGAGCAGTACTTC.

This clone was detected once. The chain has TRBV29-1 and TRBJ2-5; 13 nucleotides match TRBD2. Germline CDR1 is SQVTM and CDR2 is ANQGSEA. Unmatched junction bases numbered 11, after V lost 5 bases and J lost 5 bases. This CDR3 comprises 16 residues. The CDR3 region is CSVMTSGGQGLETQYF. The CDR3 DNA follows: TGCAGCGTTATGACTAGCGGGGGGCAAGGTTTGGAGACCCAGTACTTC.

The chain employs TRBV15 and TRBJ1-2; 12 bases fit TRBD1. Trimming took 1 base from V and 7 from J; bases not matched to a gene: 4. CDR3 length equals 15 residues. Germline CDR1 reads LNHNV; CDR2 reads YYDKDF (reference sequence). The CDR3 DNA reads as TGTGCCACCAGCAGAGTGGGACAGGGGGCGTTTGGCTACACCTTC. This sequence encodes CATSRVGQGAFGYTF.

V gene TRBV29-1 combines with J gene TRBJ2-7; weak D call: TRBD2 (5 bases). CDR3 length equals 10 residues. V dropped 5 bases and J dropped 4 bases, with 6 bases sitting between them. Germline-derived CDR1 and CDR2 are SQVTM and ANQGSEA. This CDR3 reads CSVRGYEQYF. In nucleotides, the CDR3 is TGCAGCGTTCGGGGATACGAGCAGTACTTC.

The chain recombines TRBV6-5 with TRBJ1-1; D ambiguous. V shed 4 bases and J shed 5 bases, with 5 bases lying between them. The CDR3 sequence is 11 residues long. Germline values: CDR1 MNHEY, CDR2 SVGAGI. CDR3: CASSSETEAFF. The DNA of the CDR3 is TGTGCCAGCAGTTCCGAAACTGAAGCTTTCTTT.

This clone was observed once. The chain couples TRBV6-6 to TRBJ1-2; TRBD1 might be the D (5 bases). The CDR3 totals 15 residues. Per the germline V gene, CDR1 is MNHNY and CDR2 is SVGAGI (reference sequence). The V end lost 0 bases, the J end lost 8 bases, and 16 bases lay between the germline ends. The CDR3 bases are TGTGCCAGCAGTTACTCGGCCAGGGTATCTGAGGGCTACACCTTC. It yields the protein CASSYSARVSEGYTF.

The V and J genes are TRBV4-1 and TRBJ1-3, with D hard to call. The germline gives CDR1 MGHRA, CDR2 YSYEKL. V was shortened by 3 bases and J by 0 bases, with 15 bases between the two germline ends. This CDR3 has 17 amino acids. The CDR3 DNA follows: TGCGCCAGCAGCCATAATATCGCAGGAAGCTCTGGAAACACCATATATTTT. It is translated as CASSHNIAGSSGNTIYF.

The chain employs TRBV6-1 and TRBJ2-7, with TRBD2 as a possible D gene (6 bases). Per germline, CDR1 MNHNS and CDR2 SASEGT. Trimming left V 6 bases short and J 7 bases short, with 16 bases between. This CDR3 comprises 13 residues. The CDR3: CASSRGLAGEQYF. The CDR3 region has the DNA TGTGCCAGCAGCCGGGGATTGGCGGGGGAGCAGTACTTC.

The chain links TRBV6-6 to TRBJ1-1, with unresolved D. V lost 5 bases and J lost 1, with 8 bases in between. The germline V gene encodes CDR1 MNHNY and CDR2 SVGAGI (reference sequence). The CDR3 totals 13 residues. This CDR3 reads CASSDEGNTEAFF. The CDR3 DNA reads TGTGCCAGCAGTGATGAGGGGAACACTGAAGCTTTCTTT.

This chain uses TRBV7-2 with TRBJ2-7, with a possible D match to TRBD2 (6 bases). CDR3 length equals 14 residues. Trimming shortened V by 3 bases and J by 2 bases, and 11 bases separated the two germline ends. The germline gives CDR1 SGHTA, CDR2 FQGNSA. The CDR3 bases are TGTGCCAGCAGCTTCGGGGGAATCACCTACGAGCAGTACTTC. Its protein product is CASSFGGITYEQYF.

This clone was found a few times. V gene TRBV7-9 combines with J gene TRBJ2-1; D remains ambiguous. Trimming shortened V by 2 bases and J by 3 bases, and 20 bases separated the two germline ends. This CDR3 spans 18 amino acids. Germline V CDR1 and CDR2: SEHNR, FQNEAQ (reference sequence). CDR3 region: CASSLIKRARVDYNEQFF. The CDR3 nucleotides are TGTGCCAGCAGCTTAATCAAAAGGGCCCGTGTAGACTACAATGAGCAGTTCTTC.

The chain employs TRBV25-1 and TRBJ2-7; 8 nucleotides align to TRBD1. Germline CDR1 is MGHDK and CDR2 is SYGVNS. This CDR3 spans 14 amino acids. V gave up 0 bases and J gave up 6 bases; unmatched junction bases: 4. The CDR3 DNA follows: TGTGCCAGCAGTGAATACAGGGGGCTTGGCGAGCAGTACTTC. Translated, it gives CASSEYRGLGEQYF.

The CDR3 sequence: CASSPQGDPNYGYTF. CDR3 DNA: TGTGCCAGCAGCCCCCAGGGCGACCCTAACTATGGCTACACCTTC. The rearrangement links TRBV5-5 to TRBJ1-2, with D possibly being TRBD1 (5 bases). V was shortened by 4 bases and J by 0 bases, with 13 bases between the two germline ends. The CDR3 extends over 15 amino acids. CDR1 is SGHKS, CDR2 YYEKEE, per germline (reference sequence).